This T cell receptor (beta chain) was captured by sequencing in a study of T-cell reconstitution after alpha-beta-depleted transplantation in children (dated by TCRdb to the mid-2010s). Regarding the complete study: The study quantitatively tracked T-cell immune reconstitution after TCRalphabeta/CD19-depleted allogeneic hematopoietic cell transplantation in children using TCR repertoire profiling. Overall study results and their limits: The apparently early alphabetaT-cell count recovery about two months after transplant was reportedly dependent on only several hundred rapidly expanded clones derived from non-depleted graft cells. In some patients, the high TCRbeta diversity seen at day 60 was put down to recipient T cells and intrathymic progenitors that had survived conditioning. The frequencies of hyperexpanded clones fell over the following months, and after one year, T-cell counts and TCRbeta diversity were mostly attributed to newly produced T cells.

With respect to this clonotype: Its antigen specificity is not known. There are no base qualities to consult, and no much larger clone falls within one base.

The germline V gene specifies SGHAT as CDR1 and FQNNGV as CDR2. Between the V and J ends, shortened by 1 base and 3 bases respectively, the junction contains 9 bases. From the cysteine up to the phenylalanine, the CDR3 has a length of 14 residues. Solely the CDR3 DNA is kept, with 42 bases framed from the first base. The sample's treatment or condition label is to be understood as: allogeneic hematopoietic cell transplantation with graft depleted of TCRalphabeta T cells and CD19 B cells. The children who served as transplant recipients had been given grafts of TCRalphabeta/CD19-depleted allogeneic hematopoietic cells. Receptor libraries were prepared by PCR. TCRdb lists the instrument as Illumina HiSeq 2500. TCR library preparation used molecular barcoding, with unique molecular identifiers applied to normalize quantification of the TCRbeta repertoire. TCRdb reran the public reads through fastp at Q25 and MiXCR, keeping productive beta chains. A single entry per CDR3 protein holds the most common genes and DNA from its merged rows. Recorded for this sample are almost 600,000 distinct CDR3 sequences; 25% to 30% of them occurred a single time. The top ten clones comprise around a third of the sample.

Sequences were derived from PBMCs, sampled before TCRalphabeta/CD19-depleted stem cell transplant. The chain couples TRBV11-2 to TRBJ1-2; TRBD1 is possibly the D segment (5 matching bases). This TCR was recovered from a boy in the first two years of life with Wiskott-Aldrich syndrome, due to receive a stem cell transplant. The nucleotide sequence is given as TGTGCCAGCAGCTTAGGGGGGTCTGACTATGGCTACACCTTC. This gives the protein CASSLGGSDYGYTF.